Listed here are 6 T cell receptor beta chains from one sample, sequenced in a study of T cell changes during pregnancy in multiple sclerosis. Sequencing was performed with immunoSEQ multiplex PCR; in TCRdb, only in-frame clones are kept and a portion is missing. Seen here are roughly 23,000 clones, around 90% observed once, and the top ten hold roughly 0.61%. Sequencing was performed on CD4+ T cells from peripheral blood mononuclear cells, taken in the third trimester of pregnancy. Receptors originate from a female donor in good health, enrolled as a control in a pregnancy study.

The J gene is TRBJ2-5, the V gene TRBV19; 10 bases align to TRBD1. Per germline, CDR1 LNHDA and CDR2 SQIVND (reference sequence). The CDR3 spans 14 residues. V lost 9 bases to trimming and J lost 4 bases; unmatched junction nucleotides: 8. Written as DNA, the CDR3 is TGTGCCAGCGCCGGGACAGGGGTGAGAGAGACCCAGTACTTC. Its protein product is CASAGTGVRETQYF.

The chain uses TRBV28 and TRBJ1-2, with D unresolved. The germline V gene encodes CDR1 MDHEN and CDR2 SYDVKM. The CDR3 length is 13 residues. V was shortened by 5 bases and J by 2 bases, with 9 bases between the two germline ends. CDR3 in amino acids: CASSPRENYGYTF. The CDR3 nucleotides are TGTGCCAGCAGTCCGCGGGAGAACTATGGCTACACCTTC.

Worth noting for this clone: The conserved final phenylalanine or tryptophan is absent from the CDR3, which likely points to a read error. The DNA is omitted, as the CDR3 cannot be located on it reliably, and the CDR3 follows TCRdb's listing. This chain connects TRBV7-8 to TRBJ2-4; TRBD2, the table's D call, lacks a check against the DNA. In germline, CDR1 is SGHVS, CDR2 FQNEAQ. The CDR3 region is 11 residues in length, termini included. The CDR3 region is CASSSGLAVHL.

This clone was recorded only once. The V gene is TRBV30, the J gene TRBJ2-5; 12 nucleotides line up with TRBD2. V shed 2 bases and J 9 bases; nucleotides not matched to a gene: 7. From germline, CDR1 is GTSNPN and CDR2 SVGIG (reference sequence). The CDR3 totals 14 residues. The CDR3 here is CAWSLAGGGRAQYF. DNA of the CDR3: TGTGCCTGGAGTCTAGCGGGGGGGGGTCGGGCCCAGTACTTC.

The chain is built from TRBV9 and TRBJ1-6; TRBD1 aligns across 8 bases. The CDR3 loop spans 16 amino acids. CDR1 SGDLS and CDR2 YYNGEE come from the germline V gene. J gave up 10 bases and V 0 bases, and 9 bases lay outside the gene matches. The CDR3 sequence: CASSVVWTGRESPLHF. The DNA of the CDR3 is TGTGCCAGCAGCGTAGTCTGGACAGGGAGGGAATCACCCCTCCACTTT.

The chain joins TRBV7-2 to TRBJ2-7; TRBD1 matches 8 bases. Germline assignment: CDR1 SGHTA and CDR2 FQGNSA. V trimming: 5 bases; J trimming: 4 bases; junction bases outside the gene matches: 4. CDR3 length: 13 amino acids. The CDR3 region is CASSIQGAYEQYF. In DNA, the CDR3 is TGTGCCAGCAGCATCCAGGGGGCTTACGAGCAGTACTTC.